These T cell receptor beta chains were read from a single sample in a study of tumor-infiltrating lymphocytes in primary liver carcinoma. TCRdb reprocessed the multiplex PCR reads with MiXCR, giving one entry per CDR3 protein. The sample consists of more than 150,000 distinct CDR3 sequences, 60% of them appearing once. What was sequenced was peripheral blood. These receptors all come from a man aged 40-49 years with primary liver carcinoma and hepatitis B virus infection. CDR3s include the opening cysteine and the closing phenylalanine or tryptophan. The order of the fields is clone size, D gene, J gene, V gene, CDR3 DNA, CDR3 protein. A D gene is named only where the DNA matches it firmly. Clone size, where shown, is once, few, many, or a class for clones that have expanded.

clone_size: many; d_call: TRBD1; j_call: TRBJ2-7; v_call: TRBV11-2; cdr3_nt: TGTGCCAGCAGCTTCTCCGGGACAGGGGGCTACGAGCAGTACTTC; cdr3_aa: CASSFSGTGGYEQYF
clone_size: .; d_call: .; j_call: TRBJ1-4; v_call: TRBV28; cdr3_nt: TGTGCCAGCAGTCCCATCCCCGGGCTGGGGGATGGAAAACTGTTTTTT; cdr3_aa: CASSPIPGLGDGKLFF
clone_size: once; d_call: TRBD2; j_call: TRBJ2-5; v_call: TRBV29-1; cdr3_nt: TGCAGCGACCTAGCGGGAGGGCCGGGAGAGACCCATTACTTC; cdr3_aa: CSDLAGGPGETHYF
clone_size: .; d_call: .; j_call: TRBJ2-5; v_call: TRBV11-2; cdr3_nt: TGTGCCAGCAGCTTAGGGTTTGGTGAAGAGATCCAGTGCTTC; cdr3_aa: CASSLGFGEEIQCF
clone_size: few; d_call: TRBD2; j_call: TRBJ2-7; v_call: TRBV6-1; cdr3_nt: TGTGCCAGCAGTGAACCCGGGAGGGCGAAGTACTTC; cdr3_aa: CASSEPGRAKYF
clone_size: .; d_call: .; j_call: TRBJ2-1; v_call: TRBV6-2/TRBV6-3; cdr3_nt: TGTGCCAGCAGTTACTCCTGGATGGCCGGTATGAATGAGCAGTTCTTC; cdr3_aa: CASSYSWMAGMNEQFF
clone_size: .; d_call: .; j_call: TRBJ2-7; v_call: TRBV10-1; cdr3_nt: TGCGCCAGCAGTGGTCAGCGGAGCTCCTACGAGCAGTACTTC; cdr3_aa: CASSGQRSSYEQYF
clone_size: many; d_call: TRBD2; j_call: TRBJ2-1; v_call: TRBV12-3/TRBV12-4; cdr3_nt: TGTGCCAGCATGACTAGCGGGATAATGGGTGAGCAGTTCTTC; cdr3_aa: CASMTSGIMGEQFF
clone_size: .; d_call: TRBD1; j_call: TRBJ1-4; v_call: TRBV7-9; cdr3_nt: TGTGCCAGCAGCTGGGGACAGTACAAAGATGAAAAACTGTTTTTT; cdr3_aa: CASSWGQYKDEKLFF
clone_size: many; d_call: TRBD2; j_call: TRBJ2-5; v_call: TRBV29-1; cdr3_nt: TGCAGCGTCGATAGCGGGACTAGCGGGAGTATTGGGACCCAGTACTTC; cdr3_aa: CSVDSGTSGSIGTQYF
clone_size: .; d_call: .; j_call: TRBJ1-1; v_call: TRBV11-3; cdr3_nt: TGTGCCATCAGCGCTACAGTGAACACTGAAGCTTTCTTT; cdr3_aa: CAISATVNTEAFF
clone_size: .; d_call: .; j_call: TRBJ2-1; v_call: TRBV29-1; cdr3_nt: TGCAGCGTTGAAGATCCCAATAGAGAGGTCTACAATGAGCAGTTCTTC; cdr3_aa: CSVEDPNREVYNEQFF
clone_size: .; d_call: TRBD2; j_call: TRBJ2-7; v_call: TRBV6-1; cdr3_nt: TGTGTCAGCAGCAGGACTAGCGGGAGCTACGAGCAGTACTTC; cdr3_aa: CVSSRTSGSYEQYF
clone_size: .; d_call: TRBD1; j_call: TRBJ1-2; v_call: TRBV6-5; cdr3_nt: TGTGCCAGCAGTTACGGGTTAGGGGGCATCTATGGCTACACCTTC; cdr3_aa: CASSYGLGGIYGYTF
clone_size: .; d_call: .; j_call: TRBJ2-7; v_call: TRBV11-2; cdr3_nt: TGTGCAAGCAGACTCCTGTGGGGCGAGCAGTACTTC; cdr3_aa: CASRLLWGEQYF
clone_size: .; d_call: TRBD2; j_call: TRBJ2-6; v_call: TRBV28; cdr3_nt: TGTGCCAGCAGTTACCCCTTTGAGGTTGGCAAGGCGAAGCGGGAGCGCTCTGGGGCCAACGTCCTGACTTTC; cdr3_aa: CASSYPFEVGKAKRERSGANVLTF
clone_size: few; d_call: .; j_call: TRBJ2-1; v_call: TRBV6-5; cdr3_nt: TGTGCCAGCAGTTACGGTTATCGCGGCAATGAGCAGTTCTTC; cdr3_aa: CASSYGYRGNEQFF
clone_size: once; d_call: .; j_call: TRBJ2-3; v_call: TRBV12-3/TRBV12-4; cdr3_nt: TGTGCCAGCAGACACGGGCCTAGCACAGATACGCAGTATTTT; cdr3_aa: CASRHGPSTDTQYF
clone_size: .; d_call: .; j_call: TRBJ1-4; v_call: TRBV29-1; cdr3_nt: TGCAGCGTCCGGGACCGGGCGAATGAAAAACTGTTTTTT; cdr3_aa: CSVRDRANEKLFF
clone_size: .; d_call: .; j_call: TRBJ2-1; v_call: TRBV11-3; cdr3_nt: TGTGCCAGCAGCCCAGCGGGACAGGCGTTTAATGAGCAGTTCTTC; cdr3_aa: CASSPAGQAFNEQFF
clone_size: many; d_call: .; j_call: TRBJ1-1; v_call: TRBV12-3/TRBV12-4; cdr3_nt: TGTGCCAGCAGTTTAACCAGGGGTAACACTGAAGCTTTCTTT; cdr3_aa: CASSLTRGNTEAFF
clone_size: .; d_call: TRBD2; j_call: TRBJ2-7; v_call: TRBV11-2; cdr3_nt: TGTGCCAGCACTCGACTAGCGGGAGGGCCGGAAGAGCAGTACTTC; cdr3_aa: CASTRLAGGPEEQYF
clone_size: .; d_call: .; j_call: TRBJ2-2; v_call: TRBV4-2; cdr3_nt: TGTGCCATCAGCGACCCCGGGGCCGGGGAGCTGTTTTTT; cdr3_aa: CAISDPGAGELFF
clone_size: few; d_call: TRBD2; j_call: TRBJ2-1; v_call: TRBV4-1; cdr3_nt: TGCGCCAGCAGCCAACGGGGACTAGCGGGATCAATTTTTTCCAATGAGCAGTTCTTC; cdr3_aa: CASSQRGLAGSIFSNEQFF
clone_size: .; d_call: .; j_call: TRBJ2-7; v_call: TRBV28; cdr3_nt: TGTGCCAGCAGTTTAACTTGGCCGCTGGGGGACGAGCAGTACTTC; cdr3_aa: CASSLTWPLGDEQYF
clone_size: few; d_call: .; j_call: TRBJ2-1; v_call: TRBV25-1; cdr3_nt: TGTGCCAGCAGTTCCAATTCCGGGACGGCTTACAATGAGCAGTTCTTC; cdr3_aa: CASSSNSGTAYNEQFF
clone_size: few; d_call: .; j_call: TRBJ2-5; v_call: TRBV29-1; cdr3_nt: TGCAGCGTTGCCGAGGGATGGGAGACCCAGTACTTC; cdr3_aa: CSVAEGWETQYF
clone_size: once; d_call: TRBD2; j_call: TRBJ2-1; v_call: TRBV30; cdr3_nt: TGTGCCTGGAGTGGTTTAGCGGGAGGGGTCTACAATGAGCAGTTCTTC; cdr3_aa: CAWSGLAGGVYNEQFF
clone_size: few; d_call: TRBD2; j_call: TRBJ2-1; v_call: TRBV12-3/TRBV12-4; cdr3_nt: TGTGCCAGCCACAAGAGGCTAGCGGGCAATGAGCAGTTCTTC; cdr3_aa: CASHKRLAGNEQFF
clone_size: .; d_call: .; j_call: TRBJ2-1; v_call: TRBV7-9; cdr3_nt: TGTGCCAGCAGCGACCCCTTGGCAGGTGTCTCCTACAATGAGCAGTTCTTC; cdr3_aa: CASSDPLAGVSYNEQFF
clone_size: .; d_call: .; j_call: TRBJ2-7; v_call: TRBV11-2; cdr3_nt: TGTGCCAGCAGTTTGACATGCGAGCAGTACTTC; cdr3_aa: CASSLTCEQYF
clone_size: .; d_call: .; j_call: TRBJ2-2; v_call: TRBV4-2; cdr3_nt: TGTGCCAGCAGCCAAGATCTAGGGGCAGGTACCTGGGAGCTGCTTTTT; cdr3_aa: CASSQDLGAGTWELLF
clone_size: .; d_call: .; j_call: TRBJ1-2; v_call: TRBV6-6; cdr3_nt: TGTGCCAGCAGTTCCCTCGGCGGGGCTAACTATGGCTACACCTTC; cdr3_aa: CASSSLGGANYGYTF
clone_size: .; d_call: .; j_call: TRBJ2-5; v_call: TRBV7-9; cdr3_nt: TGTGCCAGCAGAAGGGGAGAGACCCAGTACTTC; cdr3_aa: CASRRGETQYF
clone_size: .; d_call: .; j_call: TRBJ1-6; v_call: TRBV6-5; cdr3_nt: TGTGCCAGCAACCAGGGGATGAATTCACCCCTCCACTTT; cdr3_aa: CASNQGMNSPLHF
clone_size: .; d_call: TRBD2; j_call: TRBJ2-1; v_call: TRBV6-1; cdr3_nt: TGTGCCAGCAGTGAAGTAGCGGGTACCTACAATGAGCAGTTCTTC; cdr3_aa: CASSEVAGTYNEQFF
clone_size: few; d_call: .; j_call: TRBJ2-7; v_call: TRBV5-5; cdr3_nt: TGTGCCAGCAGCTTCGGGCAACCCCTGACGGCCGAGCAGTACTTC; cdr3_aa: CASSFGQPLTAEQYF
clone_size: .; d_call: TRBD2; j_call: TRBJ2-2; v_call: TRBV5-4; cdr3_nt: TGTGCCAGCAGCTTGGGACTAGCGGACCTCACCGGGGAGCTGTTTTTT; cdr3_aa: CASSLGLADLTGELFF
clone_size: .; d_call: .; j_call: TRBJ2-1; v_call: TRBV11-2; cdr3_nt: TGTGCCAGCAGCAAACCGGGGTTGGGCACTCGCCCCTACAATGAGCAGTTCTTC; cdr3_aa: CASSKPGLGTRPYNEQFF
clone_size: once; d_call: TRBD1; j_call: TRBJ1-5; v_call: TRBV29-1; cdr3_nt: TGCAGCCTTCGACCCGGGACAGGGTTTAATCAGCCCCAGCATTTT; cdr3_aa: CSLRPGTGFNQPQHF
clone_size: few; d_call: .; j_call: TRBJ2-7; v_call: TRBV29-1; cdr3_nt: TGCAGCGTGCGGACAACCTACGAGCAGTACTTC; cdr3_aa: CSVRTTYEQYF
clone_size: .; d_call: .; j_call: TRBJ2-1; v_call: TRBV10-3; cdr3_nt: TGTGCCATCCGACAGGACCTTTCCAATGAGCAGTTCTTC; cdr3_aa: CAIRQDLSNEQFF
clone_size: once; d_call: TRBD1; j_call: TRBJ2-6; v_call: TRBV5-6; cdr3_nt: TGTGCCAGCAGTTTGGGGTACAGGGGGCCTGGGGCCAACGTCCTGACTTTT; cdr3_aa: CASSLGYRGPGANVLTF
clone_size: many; d_call: TRBD1; j_call: TRBJ1-4; v_call: TRBV11-2; cdr3_nt: TGTGCCAGCAGCTCCCAGGGGGCGGCGTATGAAAAACTGTTTTTT; cdr3_aa: CASSSQGAAYEKLFF
clone_size: .; d_call: .; j_call: TRBJ1-4; v_call: TRBV11-2; cdr3_nt: TGTATCAGCAGCGATATAAAACGGGGCCTGTTGGCGTTTGAAAAACTGTTTTTT; cdr3_aa: CISSDIKRGLLAFEKLFF
clone_size: .; d_call: .; j_call: TRBJ2-3; v_call: TRBV28; cdr3_nt: TGTGCCAGCAGTTTAGCGGCAGATACGCAGTATTTT; cdr3_aa: CASSLAADTQYF
clone_size: few; d_call: .; j_call: TRBJ2-3; v_call: TRBV29-1; cdr3_nt: TGCAGCGTTGTCGACAGCGGTCGCACAGATACGCAGTATTTT; cdr3_aa: CSVVDSGRTDTQYF
clone_size: few; d_call: .; j_call: TRBJ2-1; v_call: TRBV7-9; cdr3_nt: TGTGCCAGCAGCTTTGGGTACAATGAGCAGTTCTTC; cdr3_aa: CASSFGYNEQFF
clone_size: .; d_call: .; j_call: TRBJ1-1; v_call: TRBV7-9; cdr3_nt: TGTGCCAGCACGCCCTGGGCGAACTCTGAAGCTTTCTTT; cdr3_aa: CASTPWANSEAFF
clone_size: few; d_call: .; j_call: TRBJ2-1; v_call: TRBV4-1; cdr3_nt: TGCGCCAGCAGCCAAGCTGTGATCTCCTACAATGAGCAGTTCTTC; cdr3_aa: CASSQAVISYNEQFF
clone_size: .; d_call: .; j_call: TRBJ2-1; v_call: TRBV6-1; cdr3_nt: TGTGCCAGCAGTGAAAGGTCGGTGGGAGTAGGCTACAATGAGCAGTTCTTC; cdr3_aa: CASSERSVGVGYNEQFF
clone_size: many; d_call: .; j_call: TRBJ2-3; v_call: TRBV29-1; cdr3_nt: TGCAGCGTTGAAGAAGGGGCTGGAGATACGCAGTATTTT; cdr3_aa: CSVEEGAGDTQYF
clone_size: .; d_call: .; j_call: TRBJ2-2; v_call: TRBV5-5; cdr3_nt: TGTGCCAACAGACTCCACACCGGGGAGCTGTTTTTT; cdr3_aa: CANRLHTGELFF
clone_size: few; d_call: TRBD1; j_call: TRBJ1-4; v_call: TRBV4-1; cdr3_nt: TGCGCCAGCAGCCAAGGGGACAGGTCTAATGAAAAACTGTTTTTT; cdr3_aa: CASSQGDRSNEKLFF
clone_size: many; d_call: TRBD1; j_call: TRBJ1-6; v_call: TRBV11-2; cdr3_nt: TGTGCCAGCAGCACCAGACAGGGGTCGAATTCACCCCTCCACTTT; cdr3_aa: CASSTRQGSNSPLHF
clone_size: .; d_call: .; j_call: TRBJ1-3; v_call: TRBV6-2/TRBV6-3; cdr3_nt: TGTGCCAGCAGTTACTCGCATGGAAACACCATATATTTT; cdr3_aa: CASSYSHGNTIYF
clone_size: .; d_call: .; j_call: TRBJ2-1; v_call: TRBV11-2; cdr3_nt: TGTGCCAGCAGCTTAAACGGGAGCTCCAATGACCAGTTCTTC; cdr3_aa: CASSLNGSSNDQFF
clone_size: once; d_call: .; j_call: TRBJ1-1; v_call: TRBV4-2; cdr3_nt: TGTGCCAGCAGTCGAGATGGTGAAGCTTTCTTT; cdr3_aa: CASSRDGEAFF
clone_size: .; d_call: TRBD2; j_call: TRBJ2-2; v_call: TRBV10-3; cdr3_nt: TGTGCCTCTTCAAGGCGGGAGGGCCCCGGGGAGCTGTTTTTT; cdr3_aa: CASSRREGPGELFF